This is a list of T cell receptor beta chains from one sample in a study of early T cells in non-severe SARS-CoV-2 infection. Via MiXCR, TCRdb re-called the 5' RACE reads, giving one row per CDR3 protein. The data contain 100,000 to 130,000 distinct CDR3 sequences, 9.5% to 13% of them singletons. Sequenced sample: whole blood. These receptor sequences come from an adult who was a healthcare worker with PCR-confirmed SARS-CoV-2 infection or an uninfected control (not recorded which). Each CDR3 is given with its conserved first and last residue. A D gene is named only where the DNA matches it firmly. Clone sizes are given selectively: once, few, many, or a class where the clone is expanded.

d_call clone_size j_call v_call cdr3_aa cdr3_nt
. many TRBJ1-5 TRBV7-8 CASSLARGQNQPQHF TGTGCCAGCAGCTTAGCTAGGGGCCAAAATCAGCCCCAGCATTTT
. few TRBJ2-2 TRBV9 CASSQIGSTGELFF TGTGCCAGCAGCCAGATAGGGAGCACCGGGGAGCTGTTTTTT
. . TRBJ2-7 TRBV28 CASGTPGGLRQYF TGTGCCAGCGGTACCCCAGGAGGACTGAGGCAGTACTTC
TRBD1 many TRBJ2-7 TRBV12-3/TRBV12-4 CASSMETGGINEQYF TGTGCCAGCAGTATGGAGACAGGGGGCATCAACGAGCAGTACTTC
TRBD1 . TRBJ2-1 TRBV2 CASGPDRGPNNEQFF TGTGCCAGCGGACCAGACAGGGGTCCGAACAATGAGCAGTTCTTC
TRBD2 many TRBJ2-2 TRBV7-8 CASSSTSGTYTGELFF TGTGCCAGCAGCTCAACTAGCGGGACCTACACCGGGGAGCTGTTTTTT
. . TRBJ2-3 TRBV11-3 CASSLVFTDTQYF TGTGCCAGCAGCTTGGTATTCACAGATACGCAGTATTTT
TRBD1 . TRBJ1-2 TRBV2 CASSFRGRLAGYTF TGTGCCAGCAGTTTCAGGGGGCGCTTGGCCGGCTACACCTTC
. many TRBJ1-1 TRBV30 CAWSPGTLIPEAFF TGTGCCTGGAGTCCCGGGACACTGATTCCTGAAGCTTTCTTT
. many TRBJ1-2 TRBV6-5 CASGGGLGYTF TGTGCCAGTGGGGGGGGGCTAGGCTACACCTTC
. many TRBJ2-5 TRBV10-3 CAISEAGGQGGRETQYF TGTGCCATCAGTGAGGCGGGAGGACAGGGCGGTCGAGAGACCCAGTACTTC
TRBD2 many TRBJ2-1 TRBV20-1 CSARDPGGPHNEQFF TGCAGTGCTAGAGATCCGGGGGGGCCCCACAATGAGCAGTTCTTC
TRBD2 few TRBJ2-1 TRBV5-1 CASSQIAGVSNEQFF TGCGCCAGCAGCCAAATAGCGGGAGTTAGCAATGAGCAGTTCTTC
TRBD2 . TRBJ2-5 TRBV5-6 CASSLGEGPETQYF TGTGCCAGCAGCCTAGGGGAGGGGCCGGAGACCCAGTACTTC
TRBD1 few TRBJ2-2 TRBV3-1 CASSQVRGQGASNTGELFF TGTGCCAGCAGCCAAGTCAGGGGACAGGGGGCCTCGAACACCGGGGAGCTGTTTTTT
. many TRBJ2-6 TRBV7-8 CASSLAGLDLSGANVLTF TGTGCCAGCAGCTTAGCCGGGCTTGACCTCTCTGGGGCCAACGTCCTGACTTTC
. many TRBJ2-5 TRBV9 CASSVGSLQETQYF TGTGCCAGCAGCGTAGGGAGCTTACAAGAGACCCAGTACTTC
. many TRBJ1-6 TRBV18 CASSPGSNSPLHF TGTGCCAGCTCACCAGGCAGTAATTCACCCCTCCACTTT
TRBD2 few TRBJ2-5 TRBV13 CASTLGTSGSGYQETQYF TGTGCCAGCACCCTGGGGACTAGCGGGAGTGGGTACCAAGAGACCCAGTACTTC
TRBD2 few TRBJ2-3 TRBV11-3 CASSWGLAGLTDTQYF TGTGCCAGCAGCTGGGGACTAGCGGGGCTCACAGATACGCAGTATTTT
TRBD1 few TRBJ2-2 TRBV18 CASSPLRDRGDTGELFF TGTGCCAGCTCACCGCTCCGGGACAGGGGTGACACCGGGGAGCTGTTTTTT
. few TRBJ1-5 TRBV18 CASSLKVGEYSNQPQHF TGTGCCAGCTCTCTCAAGGTGGGAGAATATAGCAATCAGCCCCAGCATTTT
TRBD1 . TRBJ1-4 TRBV6-5 CASSFQGAEEKLFF TGTGCCAGCAGTTTCCAGGGGGCAGAAGAAAAACTGTTTTTT
. many TRBJ2-1 TRBV7-2 CASSLVRLNEQFF TGTGCCAGCAGCTTAGTCCGTCTCAATGAGCAGTTCTTC
. few TRBJ1-4 TRBV12-3/TRBV12-4 CASSLEGIPTNEKLFF TGTGCCAGCAGTTTAGAAGGGATACCAACTAATGAAAAACTGTTTTTT
TRBD2 . TRBJ2-3 TRBV7-9 CASSLASGVTQYF TGTGCCAGCAGCTTGGCTAGCGGGGTGACGCAGTATTTT
TRBD2 few TRBJ2-5 TRBV20-1 CSARGAGGKETQYF TGCAGTGCTAGGGGAGCGGGGGGGAAAGAGACCCAGTACTTC
. . TRBJ2-1 TRBV3-1 CASSTIRVEFKNEQFF TGTGCCAGCAGTACAATCAGGGTCGAGTTCAAGAATGAGCAGTTCTTC
. few TRBJ2-4 TRBV20-1 CSASPGVAKNIQYF TGCAGTGCTAGCCCGGGGGTAGCCAAAAACATTCAGTACTTC
. . TRBJ1-4 TRBV12-3/TRBV12-4 CASTPGVLNEKLFF TGTGCCAGCACCCCAGGGGTCCTTAATGAAAAACTGTTTTTT